The clone carrying this TCR beta chain was seen only a few times. The data belong to a study of regulatory T cells in long-lasting Graves disease. On the study more broadly: Newly diagnosed Graves' patients had taken antithyroid drugs under 3 months.

The TCR beta library used iRepertoire HTBI primers with Arm-PCR amplification of CDR3. Each CDR3 protein is one row after TCRdb ran MiXCR on the multiplex PCR reads. The sample lists about 560,000 distinct CDR3 sequences, about 16% occurring once. Time point here: newly diagnosed GD, antithyroid drugs for less than 3 months. Isolated PBMC RNA provided the starting material for the TCR library. These same records also appear under a second study, on T cells in Graves' hyperthyroidism and ophthalmopathy.

The source material was peripheral blood mononuclear cells (PBMCs), sampled at new diagnosis, from a patient treated with antithyroid drugs. The receptor comes from a young man with Graves disease.

In DNA, the CDR3 is TGTGCCAGCTCACCATTCGTCCAGAGCAATCAGCCCCAGCATTTT. The encoded protein is CASSPFVQSNQPQHF. The chain employs TRBV18 and TRBJ1-5; D remains unclear. Germline V gene data show CDR1 as KGHSH and CDR2 as LQKENI. V was pared by 2 bases and J by 1 base, with 9 bases between. The CDR3 sequence is 15 residues long.